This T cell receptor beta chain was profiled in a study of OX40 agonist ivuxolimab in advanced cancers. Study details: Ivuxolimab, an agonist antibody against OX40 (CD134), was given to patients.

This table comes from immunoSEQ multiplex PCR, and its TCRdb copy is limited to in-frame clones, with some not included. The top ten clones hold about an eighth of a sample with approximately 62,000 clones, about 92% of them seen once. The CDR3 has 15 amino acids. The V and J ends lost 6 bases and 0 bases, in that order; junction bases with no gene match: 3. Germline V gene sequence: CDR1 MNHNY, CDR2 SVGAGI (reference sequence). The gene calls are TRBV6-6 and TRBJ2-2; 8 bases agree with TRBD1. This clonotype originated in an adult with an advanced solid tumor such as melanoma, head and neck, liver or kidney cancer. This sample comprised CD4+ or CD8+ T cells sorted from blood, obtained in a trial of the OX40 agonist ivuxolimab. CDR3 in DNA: TGTGCCAGCAGGTGGGACAGGTCGAACACCGGGGAGCTGTTTTTT. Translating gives CASRWDRSNTGELFF.